The present T cell receptor beta chain was sequenced within a study of persistence of HIV-infected CD4 T cells. Study-wide points: Compared with CD3/CD28-stimulated cells, CMV- and Gag-responding cells showed lower TCRbeta richness.

The stimulus was lysate of CMV-infected fibroblasts, approximately 9.7 ug/mL. CD40L-negative CD69-negative CD45RO-high memory CD4+ T cells were sorted as populations depleted of antigen-responding cells. Donors were HIV-1-infected adults who began suppressive ART during chronic infection. Sequencing used immunoSEQ version 4 in survey mode. Template was genomic DNA at around 10 ng/uL, with up to about 1 ug used per sample. TCRdb keeps only in-frame clones here, not all; method: immunoSEQ multiplex PCR. This table has tens of thousands of clones, around 75% appearing once. On this clone: Its target is not known.

V was cut by 1 base and J by 7 bases, with 14 bases left in between. CDR1 and CDR2 (germline): KGHSH, LQKENI. The CDR3 length is 14 residues. The gene calls are TRBV18 and TRBJ2-7, with D tentatively TRBD2 (6 bases). The receptor comes from an adult man with HIV who was CMV-seropositive. This sample comprised CD4+ T cells sorted from PBMCs after approximately 19-hour stimulation, obtained from a patient who received antiretroviral therapy. DNA of the CDR3: TGTGCCAGCTCACCACGGACAACCGGAGGGGAGCAGTACTTC. Translating gives CASSPRTTGGEQYF.